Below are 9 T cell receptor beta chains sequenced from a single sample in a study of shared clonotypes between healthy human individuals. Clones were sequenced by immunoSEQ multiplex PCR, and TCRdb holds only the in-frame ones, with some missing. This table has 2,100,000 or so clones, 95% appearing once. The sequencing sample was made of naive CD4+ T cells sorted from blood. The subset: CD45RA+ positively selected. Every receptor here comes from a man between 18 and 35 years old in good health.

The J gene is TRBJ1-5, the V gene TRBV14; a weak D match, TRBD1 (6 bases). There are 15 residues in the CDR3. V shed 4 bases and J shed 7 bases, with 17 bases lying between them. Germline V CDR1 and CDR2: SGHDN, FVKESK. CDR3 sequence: CASSPRGGGRQPQHF. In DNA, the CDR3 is TGTGCCAGCAGCCCCCGCGGGGGCGGAAGACAGCCCCAGCATTTT.

The CDR3 loop is CASSMIGGEGRRAYEQYF. CDR3 nucleotides: TGTGCCAGTAGTATGATAGGAGGAGAAGGGAGGCGCGCCTACGAGCAGTACTTC. The genes are TRBV19 and TRBJ2-7; D may be TRBD2 (6 bases). CDR1 and CDR2 from the germline V gene are LNHDA and SQIVND (reference sequence). The CDR3 contains 18 residues. Trimming removed 3 bases at V and 2 bases at J, with 23 bases between.

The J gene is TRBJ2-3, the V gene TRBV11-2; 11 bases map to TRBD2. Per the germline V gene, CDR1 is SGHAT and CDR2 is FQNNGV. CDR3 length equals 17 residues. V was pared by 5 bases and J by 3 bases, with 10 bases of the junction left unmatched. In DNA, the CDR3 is TGTGCCAGCAGCCCCGGTACTAGCGGGAGTAGGACAGATACGCAGTATTTT. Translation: CASSPGTSGSRTDTQYF.

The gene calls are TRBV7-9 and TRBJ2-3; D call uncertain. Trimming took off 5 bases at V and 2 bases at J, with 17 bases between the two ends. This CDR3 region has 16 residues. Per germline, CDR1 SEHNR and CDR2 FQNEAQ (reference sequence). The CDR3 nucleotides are TGTGCCAGCAGCCCCTCCGGTGGACCGCACACAGATACGCAGTATTTT. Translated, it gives CASSPSGGPHTDTQYF.

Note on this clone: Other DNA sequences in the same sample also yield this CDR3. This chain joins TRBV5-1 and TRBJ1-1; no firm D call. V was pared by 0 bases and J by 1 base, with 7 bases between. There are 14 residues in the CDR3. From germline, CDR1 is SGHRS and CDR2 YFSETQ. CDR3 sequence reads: CASSLALGNTEAFF. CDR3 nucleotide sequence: TGCGCCAGCAGCTTGGCACTAGGGAACACTGAAGCTTTCTTT.

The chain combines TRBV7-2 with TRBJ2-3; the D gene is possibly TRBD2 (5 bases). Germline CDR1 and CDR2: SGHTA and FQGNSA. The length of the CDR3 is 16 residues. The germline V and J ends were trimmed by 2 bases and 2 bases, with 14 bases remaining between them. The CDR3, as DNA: TGTGCCAGCAGCTTAACCCCCCACGGACTCACAGATACGCAGTATTTT. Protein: CASSLTPHGLTDTQYF.

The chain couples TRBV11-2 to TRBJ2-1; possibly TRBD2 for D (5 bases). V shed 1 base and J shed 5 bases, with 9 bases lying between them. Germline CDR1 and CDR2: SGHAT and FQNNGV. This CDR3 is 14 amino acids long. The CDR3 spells CASSLVGVHNEQFF. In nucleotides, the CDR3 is TGTGCCAGCAGCTTAGTCGGGGTCCACAATGAGCAGTTCTTC. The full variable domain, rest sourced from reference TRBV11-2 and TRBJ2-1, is EAGVAQSPRYKIIEKRQSVAFWCNPISGHATLYWYQQILGQGPKLLIQFQNNGVVDDSQLPKDRFSAERLKGVDSTLKIQPAKLEDSAVYLCASSLVGVHNEQFFGPGTRLTVL.

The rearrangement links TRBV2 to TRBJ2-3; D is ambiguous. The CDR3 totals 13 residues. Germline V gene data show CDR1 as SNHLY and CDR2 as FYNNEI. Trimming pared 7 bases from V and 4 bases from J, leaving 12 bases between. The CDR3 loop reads CASTLVGSDTQYF. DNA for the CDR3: TGTGCCAGCACCCTGGTGGGGTCAGATACGCAGTATTTT.

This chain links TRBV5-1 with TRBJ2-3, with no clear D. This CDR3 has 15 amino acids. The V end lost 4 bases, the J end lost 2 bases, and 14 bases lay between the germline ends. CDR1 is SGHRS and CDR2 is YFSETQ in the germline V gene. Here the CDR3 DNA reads TGCGCCAGCAGCCCGGATGCAGTTCACACAGATACGCAGTATTTT. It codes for CASSPDAVHTDTQYF.